A single sample is the source of the 22 T cell receptor beta chains below, sequenced in a study of graft-versus-host responses after intestinal transplantation. Clones were read by immunoSEQ multiplex PCR, and TCRdb kept only the in-frame ones, dropping some. The sample comprises about 98,000 clones, 86% of which are singletons, and roughly 1.4% rests with the top ten. This sample comprised PBMCs, obtained 255 days after intestinal transplant. The receptors shown here come from a human patient who received an intestinal transplant, so some T cells may come from the graft donor.

The chain links TRBV5-1 to TRBJ1-6; 8 positions agree with TRBD1. CDR1 SGHRS and CDR2 YFSETQ come from the germline V gene. The CDR3 totals 14 residues. V shed 3 bases and J 7 bases; nucleotides not matched to a gene: 3. The CDR3, as DNA: TGCGCCAGCAGCTCCAGGGGGCCGAATTCACCCCTCCACTTT. Its translation: CASSSRGPNSPLHF.

The chain recombines TRBV15 with TRBJ2-7; no reliable D call. Germline CDR1 is LNHNV and CDR2 is YYDKDF (reference sequence). CDR3 size: 13 residues. Trimming stripped 4 bases from V and 2 bases from J, with 9 bases between. In DNA, the CDR3 is TGTGCCACCAGCACTGGATCTCCCTACGAGCAGTACGTC. Translated: CATSTGSPYEQYV.

The gene calls are TRBV28 and TRBJ2-1; D perhaps matches TRBD1 (7 bases). V shed 9 bases and J shed 5 bases, with 23 bases lying between them. The length of the CDR3 is 16 residues. Germline values: CDR1 MDHEN, CDR2 SYDVKM. CDR3 nucleotide sequence: TGTGCCAGTATCCAGTTCCCAGGGGGGCCCAACAATGAGCAGTTCTTC. Translation gives CASIQFPGGPNNEQFF.

The chain employs TRBV5-1 and TRBJ2-7, with D tentatively TRBD1 (7 bases). V lost 0 bases, J lost 7 bases, and 14 bases lay in between. Germline V CDR1 and CDR2: SGHRS, YFSETQ. CDR3 size: 14 residues. The CDR3 DNA is TGCGCCAGCAGCTTGGACAGGGGAGCGGGTGAGCAGTACTTC. Translated, it gives CASSLDRGAGEQYF.

The rearrangement uses TRBV10-3 and TRBJ1-5, with no clear D. In germline, CDR1 is ENHRY, CDR2 SYGVKD. V was shortened by 7 bases and J by 3 bases, with 10 bases between the two germline ends. There are 13 residues in the CDR3. The CDR3 DNA is TGTGCCATCACTGACCGCGTCAATCAGCCCCAGCATTTT. Translated: CAITDRVNQPQHF.

V usage is TRBV19 and J usage is TRBJ2-1, with D perhaps matching TRBD1 (5 bases). Trimming removed 4 bases from V and 0 bases from J, with 13 bases in between. CDR3 length: 16 amino acids. CDR1 and CDR2 (germline): LNHDA, SQIVND (reference sequence). The CDR3 DNA reads as TGTGCCAGTAGTAACCGGACACCGAGCTCCTACAATGAGCAGTTCTTC. This encodes CASSNRTPSSYNEQFF.

The sample holds one count of this clone. A read error may produce the germline difference seen at one junction end. The chain links TRBV19 to TRBJ2-7; perhaps TRBD2 as D (6 bases). This CDR3 has 13 residues. In germline, CDR1 is LNHDA, CDR2 SQIVND (reference sequence). The CDR3 DNA follows: TGTGCCGGTAGGGCGGGGATGTTCTACGAGCAGTACTTC. Its translation: CAGRAGMFYEQYF.

The V call is TRBV19, the J call TRBJ1-2; the D is unclear. Trimming pared 5 bases from V and 4 bases from J, leaving 11 bases between. Germline CDR1 reads LNHDA; CDR2 reads SQIVND (reference sequence). The CDR3 loop spans 13 amino acids. The CDR3 bases are TGTGCCAGTAGTGGGCAGGTGGGCTATGGCTACACCTTC. Translation: CASSGQVGYGYTF.

The V call is TRBV7-3, the J call TRBJ1-1; D is unclear. This CDR3 contains 14 residues. Germline V lookup: CDR1 SGHTA, CDR2 FQGTGA. Deletions cut 5 bases from V and 4 bases from J, with 14 bases between. CDR3 coding DNA: TGTGCCAGCAGCCCCGGGTCCCCCGCCACTGAAGCTTTCTTT. It translates to CASSPGSPATEAFF.

V and J are TRBV5-6 and TRBJ2-1; 9 bases are a match to TRBD2. Trimming at V came to 6 bases and at J to 2 bases, leaving 6 bases not matched to a gene. Germline lookup yields CDR1 SGHDT and CDR2 YYEEEE. There are 15 residues in the CDR3. CDR3 nucleotides: TGTGCCAGCAACGAATTAGCGGGGGCCTACAATGAGCAGTTCTTC. Encoded protein: CASNELAGAYNEQFF.

This chain connects TRBV7-2 to TRBJ1-5; TRBD1 is a possible D gene (5 bases). Germline V lookup: CDR1 SGHTA, CDR2 FQGNSA. The CDR3 is made up of 15 amino acids. Trimming cost V 1 base and J 4 bases, with 11 bases left between them. CDR3 amino acids: CASSLEGQGNQPQHF. The CDR3 region has the DNA TGTGCCAGCAGCTTAGAAGGACAAGGAAATCAGCCCCAGCATTTT.

The CDR3 DNA reads TGTGCCAGCAGTGACGGGAACAGAGCTGTGACTGAGCAGTTCTTC. It yields the protein CASSDGNRAVTEQFF. The chain carries TRBV6-4 and TRBJ2-1; D gene uncertain. Germline V CDR1 and CDR2: MRHNA, SNTAGT. The V end was cut by 2 bases, the J end by 9 bases, with 17 bases between. The CDR3 has 15 amino acids.

The gene calls are TRBV13 and TRBJ2-7, with 10 bases aligning to TRBD2. The CDR3 sequence is 13 residues long. The junction had 0 bases not matched to a gene; V was cut back by 7 bases and J by 0 bases. In germline, CDR1 is PRHDT, CDR2 FYEKMQ (reference sequence). The chain's CDR3 is CASTSGGSYEQYF. The CDR3 nucleotides read TGTGCCAGCACTAGCGGGGGCTCCTACGAGCAGTACTTC.

The CDR3 sequence: CASTEAGRLTGELFF. CDR3 bases: TGTGCCAGCACGGAGGCGGGCAGACTCACCGGGGAGCTGTTTTTT. J is TRBJ2-2 and V is TRBV27; TRBD2 is a possible D gene (5 bases). This CDR3 contains 15 residues. Trimming removed 7 bases at V and 4 bases at J, with 16 bases between. Germline V gene data show CDR1 as MNHEY and CDR2 as SMNVEV (reference sequence).

V is TRBV6-1 and J is TRBJ1-2, with 8 positions matching TRBD1. V trimming: 3 bases; J trimming: 4 bases; junction bases outside the gene matches: 7. The CDR3 loop spans 15 amino acids. Per germline, CDR1 MNHNS and CDR2 SASEGT. CDR3: CASSDAGQGSYGYTF. As DNA, the CDR3 is TGTGCCAGCAGTGATGCCGGACAGGGCAGCTATGGCTACACCTTC.

CDR3 nucleotide sequence: TGTGCCAGCAGTTTGGAGGACAGGGGGCGGAGTGGCACTGAAGCTTTCTTT. Protein: CASSLEDRGRSGTEAFF. The chain combines TRBV28 with TRBJ1-1; TRBD1 matches at 11 bases. The V segment lost 3 bases and the J segment 4 bases; nucleotides outside the gene matches: 10. The CDR3 has 17 amino acids. The germline gives CDR1 MDHEN, CDR2 SYDVKM.

The gene calls are TRBV29-1 and TRBJ1-2; D remains ambiguous. The CDR3 is made up of 11 amino acids. Germline V gene sequence: CDR1 SQVTM, CDR2 ANQGSEA. V was trimmed by 3 bases and J by 0 bases, leaving 2 bases between them. CDR3 bases: TGCAGCGTTGAGCCTAACTATGGCTACACCTTC. This encodes CSVEPNYGYTF. Full variable domain (missing parts from reference TRBV29-1 and TRBJ1-2): SAVISQKPSRDICQRGTSLTIQCQVDSQVTMMFWYRQQPGQSLTLIATANQGSEATYESGFVIDKFPISRPNLTFSTLTVSNMSPEDSSIYLCSVEPNYGYTFGSGTRLTVV.

The chain joins TRBV6-5 to TRBJ1-1; D call uncertain. The CDR3 is 14 amino acids. Germline V gene lookup returns CDR1 MNHEY and CDR2 SVGAGI. Between the trimmed V and J ends, which lost 4 bases and 0 bases, there was a span of 9 bases. The CDR3, as DNA: TGTGCCAGCAGTTTCCAGTCCATGAACACTGAAGCTTTCTTT. This codes for CASSFQSMNTEAFF.

The genes are TRBV2 and TRBJ1-1; D unresolved. CDR3 length: 14 amino acids. Germline V gene lookup returns CDR1 SNHLY and CDR2 FYNNEI. V dropped 8 bases and J dropped 0 bases, with 13 bases sitting between them. CDR3 amino acids: CASSKTIMNTEAFF. The CDR3 DNA sequence: TGTGCCAGCTCCAAGACGATCATGAACACTGAAGCTTTCTTT.

The rearrangement joins TRBV28 to TRBJ2-5, with a weak D call TRBD2 (5 bases). The CDR3 is made up of 15 amino acids. Germline CDR1 MDHEN, CDR2 SYDVKM. Trimming shortened V by 6 bases and J by 5 bases, and 19 bases separated the two germline ends. This CDR3 is CASSPPYSRGETQYF. CDR3 DNA: TGTGCCAGCAGCCCCCCCTATTCTAGAGGGGAGACCCAGTACTTC.

This clone has just a few counts. The chain combines TRBV6-5 with TRBJ2-2; 8 bases match TRBD2. Germline CDR1 is MNHEY and CDR2 is SVGAGI. The CDR3 sequence is 15 residues long. Germline trimming cut 8 bases from V and 7 bases from J; bases unmatched to any gene: 12. CDR3: CASRATGGLIGELFF. Written as DNA, the CDR3 is TGTGCCAGCCGTGCGACGGGAGGGCTTATCGGGGAGCTGTTTTTT.

The chain recombines TRBV10-2 with TRBJ2-6; 10 bases line up with TRBD1. Losses at the gene ends were 6 bases for V and 0 bases for J; bases not matched to a gene: 5. This CDR3 region has 17 residues. CDR1 is WSHSY and CDR2 is SAAADI in the germline V gene. The CDR3 nucleotides read TGCGCCAGCAGCGCTAGGACAGGGGGCTCTGGGGCCAACGTCCTGACTTTC. This codes for CASSARTGGSGANVLTF.